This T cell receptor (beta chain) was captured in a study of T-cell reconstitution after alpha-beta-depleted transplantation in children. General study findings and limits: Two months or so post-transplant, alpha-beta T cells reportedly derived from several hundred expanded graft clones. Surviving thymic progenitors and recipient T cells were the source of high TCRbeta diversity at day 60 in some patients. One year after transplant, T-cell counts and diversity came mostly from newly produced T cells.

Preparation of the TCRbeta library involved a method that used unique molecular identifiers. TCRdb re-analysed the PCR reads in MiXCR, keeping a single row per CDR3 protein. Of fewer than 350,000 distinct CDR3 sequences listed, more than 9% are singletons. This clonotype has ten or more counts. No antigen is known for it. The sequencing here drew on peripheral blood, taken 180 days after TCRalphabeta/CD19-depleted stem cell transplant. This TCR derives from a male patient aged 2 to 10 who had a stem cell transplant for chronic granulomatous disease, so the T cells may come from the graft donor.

The CDR3 spells CSARFGSGTSSYNEQFF. Written as DNA, the CDR3 is TGCAGTGCTAGATTCGGTTCCGGGACTAGCTCCTACAATGAGCAGTTCTTC. The V and J genes are TRBV20-1 and TRBJ2-1; TRBD2 matches at 8 bases. The germline V gene has CDR1 DFQATT and CDR2 SNEGSKA (reference sequence). V trimming: 2 bases; J trimming: 0 bases; junction bases outside the gene matches: 9. This CDR3 has 17 amino acids.